Presented here are 13 T cell receptor beta chains from one specimen sequenced in a study of cytomegalovirus exposure and HLA in healthy donors. PCR used 60 Vbeta primers and 13 Jbeta primers. Produced via immunoSEQ multiplex PCR; TCRdb's table is partial and in-frame only. The sample contains roughly 280,000 clones, 65% to 85% of which appear only once. The sequencing sample was made of PBMCs. The receptor set was obtained from a female donor in good health and CMV-seronegative.

The chain carries TRBV5-4 and TRBJ1-1; 7 bases fit TRBD1. Per germline, CDR1 SGHNT and CDR2 YYREEE (reference sequence). This CDR3 region has 17 residues. V shed 0 bases, J shed 1 base, and the junction held 9 bases outside the gene matches. CDR3 nucleotide sequence: TGTGCCAGCAGCTTGGATAGGGGGCCCGGCGGGAACACTGAAGCTTTCTTT. It translates to CASSLDRGPGGNTEAFF.

The chain carries TRBV7-9 and TRBJ1-5, with D unresolved. In germline, CDR1 is SEHNR, CDR2 FQNEAQ (reference sequence). V was cut by 0 bases and J by 7 bases, with 13 bases left in between. The CDR3 consists of 15 residues. The CDR3 reads CASSLAGSEWQPQHF. The DNA of the CDR3 is TGTGCCAGCAGCTTAGCTGGGTCGGAGTGGCAGCCCCAGCATTTT.

The CDR3 loop is CASATTGHLSSYEQYF. CDR3 DNA: TGTGCTAGTGCTACTACGGGACACCTCAGCTCCTACGAGCAGTACTTC. The chain is built from TRBV12-5 and TRBJ2-7, with D perhaps matching TRBD1 (6 bases). The CDR3 loop spans 16 amino acids. Germline CDR1 reads LGHNT; CDR2 reads FRNRAP. Trimming cost V 7 bases and J 0 bases, with 19 bases left between them.

On this clone: Other DNA sequences in this sample translate to the same CDR3. The V call is TRBV5-1, the J call TRBJ1-4; the match to TRBD1 covers 7 bases. V was clipped by 3 bases and J by 7 bases; unmatched bases: 6. In germline, CDR1 is SGHRS, CDR2 YFSETQ. This CDR3 is 14 amino acids long. The CDR3 here is CASSSPGQSEKLFF. The CDR3 DNA is TGCGCCAGCAGCTCACCGGGACAGAGTGAAAAACTGTTTTTT.

This clone was recorded only once. The chain uses TRBV7-2 and TRBJ2-7; a possible D gene is TRBD2 (5 bases). The CDR3 runs 16 residues. Germline V lookup: CDR1 SGHTA, CDR2 FQGNSA. With 0 bases removed from V and 6 bases from J, the gap between germline ends came to 18 bases. In nucleotides, the CDR3 is TGTGCCAGCAGCTTAGCCGTGGGTGGGAGTAGGTGCGAGCAGTACTTC. It encodes CASSLAVGGSRCEQYF.

The chain employs TRBV5-1 and TRBJ2-1; TRBD2 matches 8 bases. The CDR3 runs 16 residues. Germline V gene lookup returns CDR1 SGHRS and CDR2 YFSETQ. V lost 4 bases and J lost 5; bases outside the gene matches: 11. CDR3 sequence: CASSPESGRADNEQFF. The CDR3 region has the DNA TGCGCCAGCAGCCCGGAATCCGGGAGGGCTGACAATGAGCAGTTCTTC. The full variable domain, completed using reference TRBV5-1 and TRBJ2-1, is KAGVTQTPRYLIKTRGQQVTLSCSPISGHRSVSWYQQTPGQGLQFLFEYFSETQRNKGNFPGRFSGRQFSNSRSEMNVSTLELGDSALYLCASSPESGRADNEQFFGPGTRLTVL.

The chain joins TRBV28 to TRBJ1-5; no firm D call. V was pared by 5 bases and J by 6 bases, with 14 bases between. The CDR3 extends over 14 amino acids. From germline, CDR1 is MDHEN and CDR2 SYDVKM. CDR3 sequence: CASSTTGKGQPQHF. As DNA, the CDR3 is TGTGCCAGCAGTACAACGGGGAAAGGTCAGCCCCAGCATTTT. Filled out from reference TRBV28 and TRBJ1-5, the complete variable domain reads DVKVTQSSRYLVKRTGEKVFLECVQDMDHENMFWYRQDPGLGLRLIYFSYDVKMKEKGDIPEGYSVSREKKERFSLILESASTNQTSMYLCASSTTGKGQPQHFGDGTRLSIL.

CDR3 in amino acids: CASSLLALSYNEQFF. The DNA for the CDR3 is TGTGCCAGCAGTTTATTAGCGTTATCCTACAATGAGCAGTTCTTC. The chain uses TRBV27 and TRBJ2-1; D is perhaps TRBD2 (5 bases). V was trimmed by 1 base and J by 1 base, leaving 8 bases between them. Looked up from germline, CDR1 is MNHEY and CDR2 is SMNVEV (reference sequence). This CDR3 has 15 residues.

The V call is TRBV27, the J call TRBJ2-5; D is uncertain. This CDR3 has 13 amino acids. Trimming removed 3 bases at V and 5 bases at J, with 10 bases between. From germline, CDR1 is MNHEY and CDR2 SMNVEV (reference sequence). CDR3 sequence: CASSFSSEETQYF. The CDR3 coding sequence is TGTGCCAGCAGTTTCTCCTCGGAGGAGACCCAGTACTTC.

This clone occurred once. The rearrangement uses TRBV5-1 and TRBJ2-7, with 7 bases identical to TRBD1. The CDR3 is 15 residues long. The V and J ends lost 3 bases and 2 bases, in that order; junction bases with no gene match: 8. Germline CDR1 SGHRS, CDR2 YFSETQ. The CDR3, as DNA: TGCGCCAGCAGCTCGTCCGGGACAGCAGCCTACGAGCAGTACTTC. It is translated as CASSSSGTAAYEQYF.

This CDR3 is CASSYSGSSYNEQFF. CDR3 in DNA: TGTGCCAGCAGCTATAGCGGGAGCTCCTACAATGAGCAGTTCTTC. The rearrangement uses TRBV7-9 and TRBJ2-1, with 9 bases identical to TRBD2. J was trimmed by 0 bases and V by 4 bases; bases with no gene match: 1. This CDR3 has 15 residues. The germline V gene has CDR1 SEHNR and CDR2 FQNEAQ (reference sequence).

This chain joins TRBV6-5 and TRBJ2-2; 7 bases fit TRBD1. Germline CDR1 MNHEY, CDR2 SVGAGI. CDR3 length equals 15 residues. J was trimmed by 6 bases and V by 10 bases; bases with no gene match: 14. CDR3 nucleotides: TGTGCCACCAAGAAACCCACAGGGGATCCCGGGGAGCTGTTTTTT. Residues: CATKKPTGDPGELFF.

The V call is TRBV7-8, the J call TRBJ2-2, with a tentative D call TRBD1 (6 bases). CDR3 size: 15 residues. Looked up from germline, CDR1 is SGHVS and CDR2 is FQNEAQ. Trimming removed 5 bases at V and 1 base at J, with 11 bases between. The CDR3 sequence is CASSRTVLNTGELFF. The CDR3 DNA follows: TGTGCCAGCAGCCGGACAGTACTGAACACCGGGGAGCTGTTTTTT.